This T cell receptor beta chain was obtained from a study of T cells in women clearing cervical HPV infection. Overall study context: Case blood drawn at lesion detection; control blood after infection cleared. Cases' blood sampling followed lesion detection by median around 150 days (90 to 200).

Of note for this clone: The read stops 3 residues short of the end of the CDR3; the missing end is completed from the germline J gene.

This CDR3 has 15 residues. The germline gives CDR1 LNHDA, CDR2 SQIVND (reference sequence). V lost 3 bases to trimming and J lost 2 bases; unmatched junction nucleotides: 7. HPV was found by MY09/MY11 PCR and dot-blot genotyping. Generated by immunoSEQ multiplex PCR, the TCRdb table keeps only in-frame clones and is missing some. This sample's clone table lists about 44,000 clones. This sequence was found in a woman aged 18-70 years with a cervical HPV16 infection that either progressed to CIN3+ or cleared (not recorded which). J is TRBJ2-7 and V is TRBV19; 7 bases align to TRBD2. Specimen: blood buffy coat. The CDR3 sequence is CASSILKAGPYEQYF. CDR3 DNA (partial): TGTGCCAGTAGTATCCTCAAAGCGGGGCCCTACGAG.